A single sample gave rise to the 21 T cell receptor beta chains below, sequenced in a study of tumor-infiltrating lymphocytes in primary liver carcinoma. Without any cell sorting, roughly 20-32 mg of bulk tissue yielded co-extracted RNA and DNA. With a constant-region primer, TCR beta cDNA was made from about 0.55 ug of total RNA. Slightly modified ARM-PCR, run as three nested multiplex PCR rounds, produced the TCR beta libraries. Rounds one and two of PCR, each of roughly 10 cycles, were primed with TRBV1-TRBV30 forward primers and a C-beta reverse primer. TCRdb fed the multiplex PCR reads into MiXCR, producing one record per CDR3 protein. The sample lists around 120,000 distinct CDR3 sequences; 65% were seen once. The sequencing input was liver tumor tissue from sampling region 1. Subset of the sample: tumor region T1, superior pole. Every receptor here comes from a woman aged 55 to 70 with primary liver carcinoma and hepatitis B virus infection.

The chain couples TRBV11-2 to TRBJ2-1; TRBD2 aligns across 7 bases. This CDR3 contains 16 residues. The junction had 15 bases not matched to a gene; V was cut back by 5 bases and J by 8 bases. Per the germline V gene, CDR1 is SGHAT and CDR2 is FQNNGV. CDR3 loop: CASSPGLSGNWDEQFF. The CDR3 DNA reads as TGTGCCAGCAGCCCAGGACTCAGCGGGAACTGGGATGAGCAGTTCTTC.

To note about this clonotype: One end of the junction fails to match germline, which may point to a read error. The chain carries TRBV5-1 and TRBJ2-1, with D possibly being TRBD2 (6 bases). Germline CDR1 is SGHRS and CDR2 is YFSETQ. The CDR3 is made up of 15 amino acids. For the CDR3, the DNA is TGCGCCAACAGCCCGGGCGGAGGGGCCTACAATGAGCAGTTCTTC. Its translation is CANSPGGGAYNEQFF.

This clonotype has just one count. An end of the junction does not agree with germline; a read error may underlie this. The CDR3 sequence: CACSQGTSGRKFYNEQFF. The CDR3 coding sequence is TGTGCCTGCAGCCAAGGCACTAGCGGGAGGAAGTTCTACAATGAGCAGTTCTTC. The chain joins TRBV4-2 to TRBJ2-1; 12 bases map to TRBD2. The CDR3 has 18 amino acids. Germline V gene data show CDR1 as LGHNA and CDR2 as YNFKEQ.

A word on this clonotype: A single base separates this from a much larger clone, so it may be a read error. The rearrangement links TRBV6-5 to TRBJ1-1; D not certain. Germline-derived CDR1 and CDR2 are MNHEY and SVGAGI. The CDR3 totals 14 residues. CDR3 nucleotide sequence: TGTGCCTGCAGTCAAACCATGGGCCCTACTGAAGCTTTCTTT. Residues: CACSQTMGPTEAFF.

The sample holds a few counts of this clonotype. Since no conserved phenylalanine or tryptophan closes the CDR3, a read error is the likely cause. The chain links TRBV7-9 to TRBJ2-7, with TRBD1 matching over 7 bases. The CDR3 runs to 13 residues. Germline CDR1 is SEHNR and CDR2 is FQNEAQ (reference sequence). V lost 5 bases and J lost 1; bases outside the gene matches: 2. The CDR3 DNA sequence: TGTGCCAGCAGCCAGGGGGAATCCTACGAGCAGTACCTC. This encodes CASSQGESYEQYL.

With respect to this clonotype: A read error may produce the germline difference seen at one junction end. The chain uses TRBV30 and TRBJ1-5, with 8 bases matching TRBD1. This CDR3 has 18 residues. The germline CDR1 and CDR2 sequences are GTSNPN and SVGIG (reference sequence). CDR3 coding DNA: TGTGCCTGGAGTGTAAGGGACAGGTTTACAAGTGACGGTCAGTCCCAGCATTTT. Its translation: CAWSVRDRFTSDGQSQHF.

The chain couples TRBV7-9 to TRBJ2-7; 10 bases are shared with TRBD1. With V trimmed by 7 bases and J by 0 bases, 6 bases remained unmatched. This CDR3 spans 15 amino acids. From germline, CDR1 is SEHNR and CDR2 FQNEAQ (reference sequence). CDR3 nucleotides: TGTGCCAGCACCGCGGACAGGGGGAGCTCCTACGAGCAGTACTTC. It translates to CASTADRGSSYEQYF.

As for this clonotype: The junction shows a germline mismatch at one end, possibly a read error. The V and J genes are TRBV11-1 and TRBJ2-7; 9 bases match TRBD2. The CDR3 is 14 amino acids. Germline V gives CDR1 SGHAT, CDR2 FQDESV (reference sequence). This CDR3 reads CTSSRLAVGTEQYF. As DNA, the CDR3 is TGTACCAGCTCCCGACTAGCGGTAGGTACCGAGCAGTACTTC.

Concerning this clonotype: The junction departs from germline at one end; a sequencing error may be responsible. V and J are TRBV11-2 and TRBJ2-1; TRBD2 is a possible D gene (5 bases). Germline CDR1 is SGHAT and CDR2 is FQNNGV. This CDR3 is built from 15 residues. The chain's CDR3 is CASSLVSSGSNKQFF. The CDR3 bases are TGTGCCAGCAGCTTAGTGTCTAGTGGGAGCAATAAGCAGTTCTTC.

The J gene is TRBJ2-7, the V gene TRBV9; 10 nucleotides agree with TRBD1. The junction had 13 bases not matched to a gene; V was cut back by 1 base and J by 3 bases. The germline V gene has CDR1 SGDLS and CDR2 YYNGEE. This CDR3 has 18 residues. The CDR3 DNA follows: TGTGCCAGCAGCGTAAAGTCACTGCGGGGACAGGGGAACTACGAGCAGTACTTC. Protein: CASSVKSLRGQGNYEQYF.

Comment on this clonotype: It may be a read error: a sequence one base away is much more abundant. The chain joins TRBV28 to TRBJ2-3, with D possibly being TRBD1 or TRBD2 (5 bases each). Germline CDR1 and CDR2: MDHEN and SYDVKM. V shed 5 bases and J shed 8 bases, with 26 bases lying between them. The CDR3 sequence is 17 residues long. DNA of the CDR3: TGTGCCAGCAGTGGCGTAAGGAGGTCCTCGCAGGGTGGTACGCAGTATTTT. Translated: CASSGVRRSSQGGTQYF. Using reference TRBV28 and TRBJ2-3 for the parts outside the CDR3, the full variable domain is DVKVTQSSRYLVKRTGEKVFLECVQDMDHENMFWYRQDPGLGLRLIYFSYDVKMKEKGDIPEGYSVSREKKERFSLILESASTNQTSMYLCASSGVRRSSQGGTQYFGPGTRLTVL.

This clonotype was detected a few times. The chain recombines TRBV30 with TRBJ1-1; D is unclear. V gave up 3 bases and J gave up 0 bases, with 5 bases separating them. CDR1 and CDR2 from the germline V gene are GTSNPN and SVGIG (reference sequence). CDR3 length: 12 amino acids. CDR3 coding DNA: TGTGCCTGGAGCCGAGTGAACACTGAAGCTTTCTTT. Translating gives CAWSRVNTEAFF.

This clonotype turned up a few times. The chain combines TRBV7-9 with TRBJ1-1; TRBD1 is a possible D gene (5 bases). Per germline, CDR1 SEHNR and CDR2 FQNEAQ (reference sequence). Trimming removed 0 bases from V and 10 bases from J, with 18 bases in between. CDR3 length: 15 amino acids. CDR3: CASSLAGVWGRGAFF. CDR3 nucleotide sequence: TGTGCCAGCAGCTTAGCTGGGGTATGGGGCCGGGGAGCTTTCTTT. The full variable domain, in which reference TRBV7-9 and TRBJ1-1 provide the parts outside the CDR3, is DTGVSQNPRHKITKRGQNVTFRCDPISEHNRLYWYRQTLGQGPEFLTYFQNEAQLEKSRLLSDRFSAERPKGSFSTLEIQRTEQGDSAMYLCASSLAGVWGRGAFFGQGTRLTVV.

Concerning this clonotype: The germline gene is not matched at one end of the junction; a read error may be the cause. The V call is TRBV12-3 or TRBV12-4, the J call TRBJ2-1, with a weak D call TRBD2 (6 bases). The CDR3 loop spans 15 amino acids. The CDR3, as DNA: TGTGCCCGCAGTAGGGTTAGGGAGGATTACAATGAGCAGTTCTTC. Residues: CARSRVREDYNEQFF.

With regard to this clonotype: A read error is likely, as this CDR3 ends without the conserved phenylalanine or tryptophan. The DNA is omitted, as the CDR3 cannot be located on it reliably, and the CDR3 follows TCRdb's listing. J is TRBJ1-1 and V is TRBV11-2. From its first to its last residue, the CDR3 has 15 amino acids. Germline loops: CDR1 SGHAT, CDR2 FQNNGV. CDR3 protein: CASSLHGIKNTEASS.

The chain joins TRBV29-1 to TRBJ1-1; D unclear. V was trimmed by 4 bases and J by 1 base, leaving 10 bases between them. The CDR3 covers 13 residues. CDR1 and CDR2 (germline): SQVTM, ANQGSEA. The DNA of the CDR3 is TGCAGCGTTGTCCGGAGCGGGAACACTGAAGCTTTCTTT. Its translation: CSVVRSGNTEAFF. Full variable domain (rest looked up from reference TRBV29-1 and TRBJ1-1): SAVISQKPSRDICQRGTSLTIQCQVDSQVTMMFWYRQQPGQSLTLIATANQGSEATYESGFVIDKFPISRPNLTFSTLTVSNMSPEDSSIYLCSVVRSGNTEAFFGQGTRLTVV.

This clonotype was recorded a few times. The chain has TRBV5-4 and TRBJ2-4, with 8 bases lining up with TRBD2. The CDR3 is 16 amino acids. The germline gives CDR1 SGHNT, CDR2 YYREEE (reference sequence). Losses at the gene ends were 6 bases for V and 0 bases for J; bases not matched to a gene: 8. CDR3 region: CASNIHLAGAKNIQYF. The CDR3 DNA follows: TGTGCCAGCAACATACACCTAGCGGGAGCCAAAAACATTCAGTACTTC.

Ten or more counts support this clonotype. The CDR3 sequence: CASSLDGRSTDTQYF. The CDR3 coding sequence is TGTGCCAGCAGCTTGGATGGGCGAAGCACAGATACGCAGTATTTT. The V and J genes are TRBV7-9 and TRBJ2-3; no firm D call. This CDR3 has 15 residues. Germline V gene lookup returns CDR1 SEHNR and CDR2 FQNEAQ (reference sequence). V was cut by 3 bases and J by 0 bases, with 10 bases left in between.

As regards this clonotype: The junction departs from the called germline gene at one end, perhaps through a read error. The chain carries TRBV11-2 and TRBJ1-2; a weak D match, TRBD1 (6 bases). The CDR3 extends over 13 amino acids. In germline, CDR1 is SGHAT, CDR2 FQNNGV. The CDR3 protein is CTSSLGQSRGYTF. In DNA form, the CDR3 reads TGTACCAGCAGCTTAGGACAGTCTCGCGGCTACACCTTC.

The sample holds many counts of this clonotype. The gene calls are TRBV11-2 and TRBJ2-5; maybe TRBD1 (6 bases). Trimming left V 2 bases short and J 5 bases short, with 6 bases between. Germline loops: CDR1 SGHAT, CDR2 FQNNGV. The CDR3 is 12 residues long. CDR3 protein: CASSLQGETQYF. The DNA of the CDR3 is TGTGCCAGCAGCTTACAGGGGGAGACCCAGTACTTC.

A note on this clonotype: This is likely a read error, given that the CDR3 carries no conserved phenylalanine or tryptophan at its end. The J gene is TRBJ2-3, the V gene TRBV6-6, with D possibly TRBD1 on 6 matching bases. This CDR3 contains 16 residues. Germline V gives CDR1 MNHNY, CDR2 SVGAGI (reference sequence). The CDR3 region is CASILGTTYSSDTQYL. In DNA, the CDR3 is TGTGCCAGCATTCTCGGGACAACCTACAGTAGCGATACCCAGTATTTA.